This T cell receptor (beta chain) stems from a study of blood T cell repertoires in COVID-19. Study details: COVID-19 samples from acute and convalescent phases originated in the United States, Italy and Spain. T cells, B-cell-depleted T cells, or PBMCs supplied cDNA or gDNA.

The CDR3 is 13 residues long. Germline loops: CDR1 SGHRS, CDR2 YFSETQ. Trimming stripped 2 bases from V and 4 bases from J, with 9 bases between. As handled by the study authors: Amplification of reference gene primers provided the estimated nucleated cell counts. Profiling relied on immunoSEQ multiplex PCR, and the TCRdb table lists in-frame clones only, not all of them. V and J calls and clone size come straight from that table; D and trimming were deduced from the DNA. The repertoire includes about 330,000 clones, roughly 88% of them detected once, and roughly 4% sits in the top ten. The clonotype comes from a woman between 45 and 60 years old with active or convalescent COVID-19. V usage is TRBV5-1 and J usage is TRBJ1-1; D not resolved. The material sequenced was peripheral blood. The CDR3: CASSFDTGTEAFF. CDR3 nucleotides: TGCGCCAGCAGCTTTGACACTGGCACTGAAGCTTTCTTT.